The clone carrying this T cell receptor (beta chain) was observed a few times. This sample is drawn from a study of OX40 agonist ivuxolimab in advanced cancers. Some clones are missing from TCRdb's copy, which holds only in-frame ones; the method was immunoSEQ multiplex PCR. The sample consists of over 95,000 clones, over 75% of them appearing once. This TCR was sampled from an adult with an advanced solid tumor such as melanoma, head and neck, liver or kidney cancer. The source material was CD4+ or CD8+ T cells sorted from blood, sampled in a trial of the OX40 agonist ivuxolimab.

The CDR3 sequence: CASSLIPGGSEQYF. CDR3 nucleotide sequence: TGTGCCAGCAGCTTAATCCCAGGGGGCAGCGAGCAGTACTTC. The V gene is TRBV7-3, the J gene TRBJ2-7; 8 positions agree with TRBD1. Germline V gene lookup returns CDR1 SGHTA and CDR2 FQGTGA. The CDR3 runs to 14 residues. With 1 base clipped from V and 6 bases from J, the junction kept 5 bases outside the gene matches.